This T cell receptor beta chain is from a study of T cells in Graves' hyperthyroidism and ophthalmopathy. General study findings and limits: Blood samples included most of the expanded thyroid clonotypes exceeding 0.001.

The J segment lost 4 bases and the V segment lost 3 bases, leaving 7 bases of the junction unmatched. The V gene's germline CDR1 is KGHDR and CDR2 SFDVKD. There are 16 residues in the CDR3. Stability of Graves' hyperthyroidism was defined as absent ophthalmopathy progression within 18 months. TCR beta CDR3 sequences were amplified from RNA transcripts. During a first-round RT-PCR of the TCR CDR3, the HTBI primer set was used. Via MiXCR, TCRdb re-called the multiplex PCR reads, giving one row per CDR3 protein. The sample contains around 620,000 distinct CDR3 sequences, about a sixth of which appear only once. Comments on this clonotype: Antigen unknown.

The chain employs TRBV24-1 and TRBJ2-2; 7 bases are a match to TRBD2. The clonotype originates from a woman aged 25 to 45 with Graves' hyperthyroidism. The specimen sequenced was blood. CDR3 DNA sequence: TGTGCCACCAGTGATCCTGGAGGGAGGGGCACCGGGGAGCTGTTTTTT. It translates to CATSDPGGRGTGELFF.